One and the same sample provided the 10 T cell receptor beta chains below, sequenced in a study of blood T cells in healthy people across ages (dated by TCRdb to 2015 to 2017). Preparation of the library involved 5' RACE. TCRdb names Illumina HiSeq 2500 as the instrument used. A second PCR of roughly 7 to 11 cycles was performed with a sample-barcoded 5' primer and a J-beta primer mix. In TCRdb, the public reads were trimmed at Q25 with fastp and aligned with MiXCR, with productive beta chains retained. Every distinct CDR3 protein forms one entry, paired with its most common genes and DNA. Across this sample there are 920,000 or so distinct CDR3 sequences, with 35% to 50% seen only once. 15% to 20% of the sample is taken by the ten largest. The sample was blood. These receptor sequences come from an older woman in good health.

In nucleotides, the CDR3 is TGTGCCAGCAGCTTATCAATAGGCTACGAGCAGTACTTC. Protein product: CASSLSIGYEQYF. The rearrangement uses TRBV7-9 and TRBJ2-7; D not resolved. Trimming removed 2 bases from V and 3 bases from J, with 8 bases in between. Germline V gene data show CDR1 as SEHNR and CDR2 as FQNEAQ (reference sequence). This CDR3 has 13 amino acids.

On this clonotype itself: One junction end does not reproduce the germline sequence, and a read error may be involved. This chain links TRBV12-3 or TRBV12-4 with TRBJ2-1; 11 nucleotides match TRBD2. The CDR3 is made up of 13 amino acids. The chain's CDR3 is CACRTSGYNEQFF. CDR3 nucleotide sequence: TGTGCCTGCAGGACTAGCGGGTACAATGAGCAGTTCTTC.

This clonotype was seen only a few times. The V call is TRBV4-2, the J call TRBJ2-1; 12 positions agree with TRBD2. The CDR3 runs to 16 residues. The germline V gene encodes CDR1 LGHNA and CDR2 YNFKEQ. The junction had 4 bases not matched to a gene; V was cut back by 3 bases and J by 4 bases. The CDR3 region is CASSQETSGRYNEQFF. The CDR3 region has the DNA TGTGCCAGCAGCCAGGAAACTAGCGGGAGGTACAATGAGCAGTTCTTC.

The chain is built from TRBV29-1 and TRBJ2-3; no reliable D call. This CDR3 is built from 14 residues. Deletions cut 3 bases from V and 0 bases from J, with 10 bases between. Germline V gives CDR1 SQVTM, CDR2 ANQGSEA. CDR3 residues: CSVDPASSTDTQYF. The DNA of the CDR3 is TGCAGCGTTGACCCGGCCTCAAGCACAGATACGCAGTATTTT.

The rearrangement joins TRBV27 to TRBJ1-2; D uncertain. V was trimmed by 4 bases and J by 2 bases, leaving 8 bases between them. Germline CDR1 reads MNHEY; CDR2 reads SMNVEV (reference sequence). The CDR3 covers 13 residues. The CDR3 loop reads CASSSLGNYGYTF. The CDR3, as DNA: TGTGCCAGCAGTTCGCTAGGGAACTATGGCTACACCTTC.

The J gene is TRBJ2-7, the V gene TRBV10-3; TRBD2 matches at 13 bases. The CDR3 totals 14 residues. Germline V lookup: CDR1 ENHRY, CDR2 SYGVKD. With 5 bases clipped from V and 5 bases from J, the junction kept 3 bases outside the gene matches. The CDR3 bases are TGTGCCATCAGTCCACTAGCGGGAGGGGACGAGCAGTACTTC. Encoded protein: CAISPLAGGDEQYF.

Points on this clonotype: This may be a read error: a much more frequent sequence differs by one nucleotide. This chain uses TRBV20-1 with TRBJ2-7; no firm D call. Germline assignment: CDR1 DFQATT and CDR2 SNEGSKA (reference sequence). CDR3 length: 14 residues. The V end was cut by 7 bases, the J end by 3 bases, with 19 bases between. CDR3 sequence reads: CSVTHPGVGYEQYF. CDR3 DNA: TGCAGTGTTACGCATCCAGGTGTGGGCTACGAGCAGTACTTC.

This clonotype has a handful of counts. The chain joins TRBV3-1 to TRBJ2-1, with a weak D call TRBD1 (7 bases). Germline CDR1 LGHDT, CDR2 YNNKEL (reference sequence). This CDR3 region has 16 residues. V lost 2 bases and J 3 bases, leaving 14 bases between the germline ends. This chain's CDR3 is CASSQQTQGGYNEQFF. The CDR3 nucleotides read TGTGCCAGCAGCCAACAGACCCAGGGGGGCTACAATGAGCAGTTCTTC.

This clonotype was picked up a small number of times. V gene TRBV5-1 combines with J gene TRBJ2-2; 9 nucleotides match TRBD1. Germline CDR1 is SGHRS and CDR2 is YFSETQ. The V segment lost 4 bases and the J segment 3 bases; nucleotides outside the gene matches: 4. The CDR3 spans 15 residues. The DNA of the CDR3 is TGCGCCAGCAGCCGACGACAGGGGGACACCGGGGAGCTGTTTTTT. Its protein product is CASSRRQGDTGELFF.

Worth noting for this clonotype: A much larger clone differs by one base, so this may be a read error. The chain employs TRBV12-3 or TRBV12-4 and TRBJ2-1, with a possible D match to TRBD2 (5 bases). This CDR3 comprises 13 residues. Trimming removed 6 bases from V and 13 bases from J, with 19 bases in between. CDR3: CASSQNTGETQFF. CDR3 nucleotides: TGTGCCAGCAGCCAGAACACCGGGGAGACCCAGTTCTTC.